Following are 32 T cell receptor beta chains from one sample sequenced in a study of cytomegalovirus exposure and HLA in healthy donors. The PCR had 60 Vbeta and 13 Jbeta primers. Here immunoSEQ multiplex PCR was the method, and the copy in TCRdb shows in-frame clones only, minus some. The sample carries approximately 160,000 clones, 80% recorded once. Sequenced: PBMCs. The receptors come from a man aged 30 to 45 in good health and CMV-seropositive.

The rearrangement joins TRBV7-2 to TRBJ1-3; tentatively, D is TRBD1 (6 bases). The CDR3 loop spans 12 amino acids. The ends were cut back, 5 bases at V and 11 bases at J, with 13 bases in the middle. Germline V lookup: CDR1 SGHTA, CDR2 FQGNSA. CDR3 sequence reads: CASSHRDKAIYF. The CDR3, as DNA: TGTGCCAGCAGCCACCGGGACAAAGCCATATATTTT.

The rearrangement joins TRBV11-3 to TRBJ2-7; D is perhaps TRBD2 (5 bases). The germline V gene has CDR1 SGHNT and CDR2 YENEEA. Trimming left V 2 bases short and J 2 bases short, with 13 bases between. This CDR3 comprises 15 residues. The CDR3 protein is CASSLWPGSAYEQYF. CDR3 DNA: TGTGCCAGCAGCTTATGGCCGGGGAGTGCCTACGAGCAGTACTTC.

The CDR3 loop reads CASSQENRGARTGGSPLHF. The CDR3 DNA is TGCGCCAGCAGCCAAGAAAATCGGGGGGCCAGGACAGGGGGTTCACCCCTCCACTTT. The chain links TRBV4-1 to TRBJ1-6, with 10 bases matching TRBD1. With 0 bases clipped from V and 9 bases from J, the junction kept 14 bases outside the gene matches. Per the germline V gene, CDR1 is MGHRA and CDR2 is YSYEKL. The CDR3 has 19 residues.

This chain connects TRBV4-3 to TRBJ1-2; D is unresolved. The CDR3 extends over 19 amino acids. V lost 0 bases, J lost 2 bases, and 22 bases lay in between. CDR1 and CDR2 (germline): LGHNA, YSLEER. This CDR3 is CASSQDLTSERGGNYGYTF. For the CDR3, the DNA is TGCGCCAGCAGCCAAGATCTTACGTCGGAGCGGGGAGGAAACTATGGCTACACCTTC.

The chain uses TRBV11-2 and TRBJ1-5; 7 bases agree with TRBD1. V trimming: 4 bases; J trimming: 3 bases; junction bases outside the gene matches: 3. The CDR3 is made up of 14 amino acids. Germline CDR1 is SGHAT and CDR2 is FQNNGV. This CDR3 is CASSYRGTNQPQHF. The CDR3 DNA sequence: TGTGCCAGCAGCTACAGGGGAACCAATCAGCCCCAGCATTTT.

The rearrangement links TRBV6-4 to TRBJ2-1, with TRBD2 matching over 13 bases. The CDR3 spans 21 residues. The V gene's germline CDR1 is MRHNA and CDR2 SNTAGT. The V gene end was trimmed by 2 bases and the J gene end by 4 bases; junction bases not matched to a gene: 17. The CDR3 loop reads CASSDASLAGGLFQRYNEQFF. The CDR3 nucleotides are TGTGCCAGCAGTGACGCCTCACTAGCGGGGGGGTTGTTTCAAAGGTACAATGAGCAGTTCTTC.

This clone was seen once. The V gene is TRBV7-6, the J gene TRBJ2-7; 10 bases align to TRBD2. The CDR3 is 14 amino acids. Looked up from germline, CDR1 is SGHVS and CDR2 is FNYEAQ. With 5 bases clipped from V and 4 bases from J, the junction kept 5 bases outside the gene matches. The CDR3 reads CASSRLAGEYEQYF. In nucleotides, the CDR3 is TGTGCCAGCAGCCGGCTAGCGGGAGAGTACGAGCAGTACTTC.

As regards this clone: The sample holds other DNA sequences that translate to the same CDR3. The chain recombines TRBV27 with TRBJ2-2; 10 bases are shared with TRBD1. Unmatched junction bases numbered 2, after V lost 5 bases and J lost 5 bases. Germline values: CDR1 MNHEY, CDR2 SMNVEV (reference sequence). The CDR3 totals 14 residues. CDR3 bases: TGTGCCAGCAGTAGGACAGGGGGAACCGGGGAGCTGTTTTTT. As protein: CASSRTGGTGELFF.

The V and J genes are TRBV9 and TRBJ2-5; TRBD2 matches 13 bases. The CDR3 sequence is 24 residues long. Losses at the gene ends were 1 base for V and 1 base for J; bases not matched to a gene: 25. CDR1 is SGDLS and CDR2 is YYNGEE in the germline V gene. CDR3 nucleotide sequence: TGTGCCAGCAGCGTAAGAGCAGTCGGCCCCTCCGGGACTAGCGGGGCGCCGTTCCAAGAGACCCAGTACTTC. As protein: CASSVRAVGPSGTSGAPFQETQYF.

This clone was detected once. The CDR3 loop is CASSFADSVAKNIQYF. The DNA for the CDR3 is TGTGCCAGCAGCTTTGCGGACTCCGTAGCCAAAAACATTCAGTACTTC. This chain connects TRBV12-1 to TRBJ2-4; no DNA check was done on the table's D call, TRBD2. TRBV12-1 is recorded as a pseudogene. The CDR3 has 16 residues.

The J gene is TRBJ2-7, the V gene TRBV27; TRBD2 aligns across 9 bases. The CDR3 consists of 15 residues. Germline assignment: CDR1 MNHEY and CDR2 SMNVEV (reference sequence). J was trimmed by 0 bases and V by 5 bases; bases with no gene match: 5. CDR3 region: CASSLGLAPSYEQYF. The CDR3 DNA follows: TGTGCCAGCAGTCTGGGACTAGCTCCCTCCTACGAGCAGTACTTC.

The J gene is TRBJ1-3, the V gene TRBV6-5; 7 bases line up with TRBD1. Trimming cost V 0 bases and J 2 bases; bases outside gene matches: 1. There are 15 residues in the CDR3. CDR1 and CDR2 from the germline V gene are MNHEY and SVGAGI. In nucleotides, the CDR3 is TGTGCCAGCAGTTACTCACAGGGGACTGGAAACACCATATATTTT. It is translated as CASSYSQGTGNTIYF.

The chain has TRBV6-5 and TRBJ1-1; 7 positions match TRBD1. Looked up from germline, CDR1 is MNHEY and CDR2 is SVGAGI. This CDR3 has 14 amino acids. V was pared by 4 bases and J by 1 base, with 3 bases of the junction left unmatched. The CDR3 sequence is CASSSWTGNTEAFF. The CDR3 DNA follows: TGTGCCAGCAGTTCCTGGACAGGGAACACTGAAGCTTTCTTT.

In DNA form, the CDR3 reads TGTGCCAGCAGGTGGGACAGGGGGGTGACCTACGAGCAGTACTTC. This codes for CASRWDRGVTYEQYF. This chain uses TRBV7-8 with TRBJ2-5; 11 nucleotides match TRBD1. The J call may not be correct, given that the DNA end is closer to TRBJ2-7. The CDR3 spans 15 residues. Per germline, CDR1 SGHVS and CDR2 FQNEAQ.

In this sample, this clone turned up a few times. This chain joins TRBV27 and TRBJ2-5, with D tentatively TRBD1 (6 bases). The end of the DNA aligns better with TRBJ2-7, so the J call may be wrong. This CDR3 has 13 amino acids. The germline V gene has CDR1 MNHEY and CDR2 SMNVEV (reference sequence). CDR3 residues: CASRRQGSYEQYF. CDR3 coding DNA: TGTGCCAGCAGGCGGCAGGGGAGCTACGAGCAGTACTTC.

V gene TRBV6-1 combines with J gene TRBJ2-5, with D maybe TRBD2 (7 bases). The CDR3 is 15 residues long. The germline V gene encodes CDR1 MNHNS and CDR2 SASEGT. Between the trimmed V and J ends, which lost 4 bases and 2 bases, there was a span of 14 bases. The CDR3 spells CASSGGLGGQETQYF. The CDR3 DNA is TGTGCCAGCAGTGGCGGACTAGGGGGACAAGAGACCCAGTACTTC.

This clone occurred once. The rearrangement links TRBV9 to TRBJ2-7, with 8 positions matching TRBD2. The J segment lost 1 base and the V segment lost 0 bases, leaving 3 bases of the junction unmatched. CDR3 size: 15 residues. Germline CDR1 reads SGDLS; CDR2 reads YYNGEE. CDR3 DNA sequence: TGTGCCAGCAGCGTAGAGGCGGGAGGATCCTACGAGCAGTACTTC. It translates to CASSVEAGGSYEQYF.

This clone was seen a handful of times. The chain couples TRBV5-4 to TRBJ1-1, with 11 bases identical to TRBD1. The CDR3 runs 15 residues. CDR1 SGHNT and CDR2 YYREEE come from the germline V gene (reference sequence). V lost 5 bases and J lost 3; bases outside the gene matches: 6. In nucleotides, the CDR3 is TGTGCCAGCAGTTCCCCGGGACAGGGGGACACTGAAGCTTTCTTT. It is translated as CASSSPGQGDTEAFF. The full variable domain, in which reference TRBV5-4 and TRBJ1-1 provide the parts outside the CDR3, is ETGVTQSPTHLIKTRGQQVTLRCSSQSGHNTVSWYQQALGQGPQFIFQYYREEENGRGNFPPRFSGLQFPNYSSELNVNALELDDSALYLCASSSPGQGDTEAFFGQGTRLTVV.

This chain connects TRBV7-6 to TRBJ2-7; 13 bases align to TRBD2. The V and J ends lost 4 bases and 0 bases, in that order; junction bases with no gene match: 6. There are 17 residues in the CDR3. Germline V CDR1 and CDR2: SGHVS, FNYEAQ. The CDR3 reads CASSSGTSGESSYEQYF. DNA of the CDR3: TGTGCCAGCAGCTCGGGGACTAGCGGGGAAAGCTCCTACGAGCAGTACTTC.

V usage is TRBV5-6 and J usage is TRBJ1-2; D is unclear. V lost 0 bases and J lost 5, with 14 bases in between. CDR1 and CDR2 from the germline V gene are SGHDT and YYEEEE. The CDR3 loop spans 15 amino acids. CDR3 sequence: CASSLEARRFYGYTF. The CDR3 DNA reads TGTGCCAGCAGCTTGGAAGCACGTCGGTTTTATGGCTACACCTTC.

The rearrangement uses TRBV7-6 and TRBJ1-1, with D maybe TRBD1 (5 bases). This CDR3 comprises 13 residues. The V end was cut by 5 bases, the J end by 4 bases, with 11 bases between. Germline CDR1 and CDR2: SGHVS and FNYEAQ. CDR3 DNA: TGTGCCAGCAGCAGCAGGGAGGCCACTGAAGCTTTCTTT. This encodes CASSSREATEAFF.

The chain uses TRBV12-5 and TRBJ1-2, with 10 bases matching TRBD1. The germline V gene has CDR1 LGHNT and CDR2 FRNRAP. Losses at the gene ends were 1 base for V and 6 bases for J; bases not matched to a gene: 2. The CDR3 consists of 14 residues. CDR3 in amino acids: CASGLGQGADGYTF. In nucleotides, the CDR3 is TGTGCTAGTGGTTTGGGACAGGGGGCAGATGGCTACACCTTC.

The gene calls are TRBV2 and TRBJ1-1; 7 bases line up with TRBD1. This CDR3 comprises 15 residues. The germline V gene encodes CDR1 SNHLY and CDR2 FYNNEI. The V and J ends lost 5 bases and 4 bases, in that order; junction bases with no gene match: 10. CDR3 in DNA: TGTGCCAGCAGTCCCCGGGCAGGGGGAATCACTGAAGCTTTCTTT. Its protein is CASSPRAGGITEAFF.

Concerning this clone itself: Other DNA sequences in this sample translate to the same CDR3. The CDR3 nucleotides read TGTGCCTGGCGGACTAGCGGGAGCTCCTACGAGCAGTACTTC. It translates to CAWRTSGSSYEQYF. The rearrangement uses TRBV30 and TRBJ2-7; 13 bases fit TRBD2. The V and J ends lost 5 bases and 0 bases, in that order; junction bases with no gene match: 1. The CDR3 is made up of 14 amino acids. CDR1 and CDR2 from the germline V gene are GTSNPN and SVGIG (reference sequence). The whole variable domain, remainder taken from reference TRBV30 and TRBJ2-7, is SQTIHQWPATLVQPVGSPLSLECTVEGTSNPNLYWYRQAAGRGLQLLFYSVGIGQISSEVPQNLSASRPQDRQFILSSKKLLLSDSGFYLCAWRTSGSSYEQYFGPGTRLTVT.

The CDR3 nucleotides are TGCGCCAGCAGTCGGGAAACGGGGAATGAGCAGTTCTTC. It is translated as CASSRETGNEQFF. This chain joins TRBV5-1 and TRBJ2-1; TRBD2 is a possible D gene (5 bases). The CDR3 is 13 amino acids. Trimming pared 5 bases from V and 7 bases from J, leaving 13 bases between. Germline CDR1 and CDR2: SGHRS and YFSETQ.

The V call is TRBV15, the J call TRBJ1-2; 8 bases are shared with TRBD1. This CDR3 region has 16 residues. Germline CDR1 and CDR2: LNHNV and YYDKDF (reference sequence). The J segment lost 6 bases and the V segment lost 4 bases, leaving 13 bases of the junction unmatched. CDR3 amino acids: CATSKDRENPYHGYTF. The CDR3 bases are TGTGCCACCAGCAAGGACAGGGAGAATCCATATCATGGCTACACCTTC. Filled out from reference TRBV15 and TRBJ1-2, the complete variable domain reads DAMVIQNPRYQVTQFGKPVTLSCSQTLNHNVMYWYQQKSSQAPKLLFHYYDKDFNNEADTPDNFQSRRPNTSFCFLDIRSPGLGDTAMYLCATSKDRENPYHGYTFGSGTRLTVV.

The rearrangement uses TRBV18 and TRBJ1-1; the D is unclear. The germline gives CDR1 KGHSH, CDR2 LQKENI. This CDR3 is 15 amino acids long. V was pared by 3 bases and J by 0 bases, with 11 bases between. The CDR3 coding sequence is TGTGCCAGCTCACCCCGGACGGGGATGAACACTGAAGCTTTCTTT. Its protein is CASSPRTGMNTEAFF.

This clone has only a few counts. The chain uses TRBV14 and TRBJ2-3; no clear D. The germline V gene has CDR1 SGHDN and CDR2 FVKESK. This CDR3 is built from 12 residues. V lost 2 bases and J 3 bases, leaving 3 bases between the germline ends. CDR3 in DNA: TGTGCCAGCAGCCAAACAACAGATACGCAGTATTTT. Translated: CASSQTTDTQYF.

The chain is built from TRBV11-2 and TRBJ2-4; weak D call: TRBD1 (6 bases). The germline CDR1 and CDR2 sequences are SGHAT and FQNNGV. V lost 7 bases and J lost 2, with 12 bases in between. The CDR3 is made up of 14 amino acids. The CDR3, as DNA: TGTGCCAGCACCCCAGGGGACACCAAAAACATTCAGTACTTC. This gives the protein CASTPGDTKNIQYF.

The CDR3, as DNA: TGTGCCAGCAGCTTAATCCGGGGGAGATATGGCTACACCTTC. Translation: CASSLIRGRYGYTF. The chain combines TRBV7-2 with TRBJ1-2; D possibly corresponds to TRBD1 (5 bases). Germline CDR1 reads SGHTA; CDR2 reads FQGNSA. V lost 2 bases, J lost 5 bases, and 12 bases lay in between. The CDR3 contains 14 residues.

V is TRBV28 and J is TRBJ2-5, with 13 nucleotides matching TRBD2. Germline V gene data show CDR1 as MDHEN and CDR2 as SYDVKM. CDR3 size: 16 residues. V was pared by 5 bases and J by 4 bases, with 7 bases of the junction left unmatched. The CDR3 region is CASSLRLAGGGETQYF. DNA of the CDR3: TGTGCCAGCAGTCTGCGACTAGCGGGAGGCGGAGAGACCCAGTACTTC.

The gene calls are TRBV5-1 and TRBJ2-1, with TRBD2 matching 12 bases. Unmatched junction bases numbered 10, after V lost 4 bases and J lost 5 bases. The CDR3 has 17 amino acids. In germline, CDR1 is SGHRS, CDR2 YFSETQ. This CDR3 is CASSAGLAGRGHNEQFF. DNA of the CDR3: TGCGCCAGCAGCGCCGGACTAGCGGGAAGAGGGCACAATGAGCAGTTCTTC.